This T cell receptor beta chain stems from a study of PD-L1 blockade in urothelial cancer. As to time point: pretreatment peripheral blood. This clone was counted between two and nine times. This CDR3 is built from 13 residues. Trimming left V 5 bases short and J 12 bases short, with 17 bases between. Germline V CDR1 and CDR2: SGHTA, FQGTGA. Sequencing was performed with immunoSEQ multiplex PCR; in TCRdb, only in-frame clones are kept and a portion is missing. The repertoire holds under 95,000 clones, 85% seen once, with around 14% in the top ten. Sequenced here: PBMCs, sampled around atezolizumab (anti-PD-L1) treatment. The source of this sequence is a man between 60 and 70 years old with urothelial cancer. The rearrangement uses TRBV7-3 and TRBJ2-1; maybe TRBD1 (6 bases). The CDR3 DNA reads TGTGCCAGCAGCAGTGGACAGACAACGGCGCAGTTCTTC. Protein product: CASSSGQTTAQFF.